This T cell receptor (beta chain) comes out of a study of blood T cell repertoires in COVID-19. The CDR3 is 12 residues long. V was clipped by 6 bases and J by 5 bases; unmatched bases: 2. Method: immunoSEQ multiplex PCR; TCRdb's copy keeps in-frame clones and lacks some. The data show a few hundred thousand clones, around 90% seen once. The origin of this receptor is a man under 40 who had recovered from COVID-19. The chain recombines TRBV12-3 or TRBV12-4 with TRBJ2-5; 8 bases map to TRBD2. Sequencing used PBMCs or T cells enriched from blood (not recorded which). CDR3 region: CASSREGETQYF. The CDR3 region has the DNA TGTGCCAGCAGCCGGGAGGGGGAGACCCAGTACTTC.